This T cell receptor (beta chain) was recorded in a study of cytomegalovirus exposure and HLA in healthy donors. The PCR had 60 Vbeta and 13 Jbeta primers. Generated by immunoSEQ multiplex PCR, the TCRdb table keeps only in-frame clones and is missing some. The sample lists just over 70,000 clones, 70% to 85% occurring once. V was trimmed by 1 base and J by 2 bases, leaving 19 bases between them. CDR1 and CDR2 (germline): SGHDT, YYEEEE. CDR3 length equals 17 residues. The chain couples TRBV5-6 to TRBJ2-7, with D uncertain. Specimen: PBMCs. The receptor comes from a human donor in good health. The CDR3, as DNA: TGTGCCAGCAGCTTGATCCTTTCCTGGCAGGCGACCTACGAGCAGTACTTC. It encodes CASSLILSWQATYEQYF. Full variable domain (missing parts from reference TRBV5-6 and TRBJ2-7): DAGVTQSPTHLIKTRGQQVTLRCSPKSGHDTVSWYQQALGQGPQFIFQYYEEEERQRGNFPDRFSGHQFPNYSSELNVNALLLGDSALYLCASSLILSWQATYEQYFGPGTRLTVT.